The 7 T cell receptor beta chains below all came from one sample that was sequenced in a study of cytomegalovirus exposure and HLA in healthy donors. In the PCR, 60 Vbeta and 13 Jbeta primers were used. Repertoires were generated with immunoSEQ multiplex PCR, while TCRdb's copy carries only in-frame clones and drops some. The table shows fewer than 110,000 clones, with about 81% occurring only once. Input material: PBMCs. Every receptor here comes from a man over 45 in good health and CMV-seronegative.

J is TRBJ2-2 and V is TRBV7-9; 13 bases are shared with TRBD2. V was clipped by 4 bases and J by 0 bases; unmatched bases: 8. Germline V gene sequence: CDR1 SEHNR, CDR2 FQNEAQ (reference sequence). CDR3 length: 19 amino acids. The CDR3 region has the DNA TGTGCCAGCAGCTCTGGACTAGCGGGGGCCCCCCCGAACACCGGGGAGCTGTTTTTT. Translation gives CASSSGLAGAPPNTGELFF.

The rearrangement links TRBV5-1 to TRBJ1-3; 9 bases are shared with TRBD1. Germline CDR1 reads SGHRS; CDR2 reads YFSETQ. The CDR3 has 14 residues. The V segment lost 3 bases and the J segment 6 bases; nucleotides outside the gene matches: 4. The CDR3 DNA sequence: TGCGCCAGCAGCTCGGACAGGGGAAAAAACACCATATATTTT. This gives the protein CASSSDRGKNTIYF.

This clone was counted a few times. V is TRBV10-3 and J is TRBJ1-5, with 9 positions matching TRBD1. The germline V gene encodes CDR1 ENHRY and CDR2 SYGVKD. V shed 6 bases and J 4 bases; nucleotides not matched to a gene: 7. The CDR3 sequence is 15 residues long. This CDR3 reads CAIRSSGTGNQPQHF. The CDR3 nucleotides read TGTGCCATCAGATCGAGTGGGACAGGGAATCAGCCCCAGCATTTT.

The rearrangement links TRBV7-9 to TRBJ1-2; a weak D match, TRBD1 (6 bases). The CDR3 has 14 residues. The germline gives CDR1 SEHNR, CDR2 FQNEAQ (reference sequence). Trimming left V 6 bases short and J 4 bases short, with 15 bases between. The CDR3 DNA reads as TGTGCCAGCAGATCGACAGGCCGTGGCTATGGCTACACCTTC. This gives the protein CASRSTGRGYGYTF.

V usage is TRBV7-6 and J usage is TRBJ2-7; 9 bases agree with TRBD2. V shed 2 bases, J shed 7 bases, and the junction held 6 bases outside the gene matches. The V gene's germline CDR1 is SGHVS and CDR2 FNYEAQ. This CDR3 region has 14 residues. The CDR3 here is CASSLQGGRGEQYF. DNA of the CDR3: TGTGCCAGCAGCTTACAAGGCGGGAGGGGGGAGCAGTACTTC. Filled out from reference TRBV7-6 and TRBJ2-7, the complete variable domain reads GAGVSQSPRYKVTKRGQDVALRCDPISGHVSLYWYRQALGQGPEFLTYFNYEAQQDKSGLPNDRFSAERPEGSISTLTIQRTEQRDSAMYRCASSLQGGRGEQYFGPGTRLTVT.

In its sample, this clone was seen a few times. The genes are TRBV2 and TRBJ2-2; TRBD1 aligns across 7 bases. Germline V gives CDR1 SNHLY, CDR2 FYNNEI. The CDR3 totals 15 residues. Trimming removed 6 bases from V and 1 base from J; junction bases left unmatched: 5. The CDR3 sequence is CASRYRTGNTGELFF. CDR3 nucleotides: TGTGCCAGCAGGTATCGGACAGGGAACACCGGGGAGCTGTTTTTT.

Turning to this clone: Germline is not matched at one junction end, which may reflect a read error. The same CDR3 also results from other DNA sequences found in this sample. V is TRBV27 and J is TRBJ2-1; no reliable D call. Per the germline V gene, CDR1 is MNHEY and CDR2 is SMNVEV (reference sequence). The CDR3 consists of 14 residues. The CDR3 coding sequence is TGTGCTAGCAGTTTATTCCCTCTAGTGGGTGAGCAGTTCTTC. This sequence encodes CASSLFPLVGEQFF.